A selection of T cell receptor beta chains follows, all from one sample in a study of naive and memory T cell subsets. Using its own MiXCR run on the UMI-ligation and nested PCR reads, TCRdb lists one record per CDR3 protein. This table has some 150,000 distinct CDR3 sequences, over 15% appearing once. The sequenced sample consisted of naive CD4+ T cells from blood. These receptors all come from a human donor in good health. Both conserved end residues are part of each CDR3. A D gene is named only where the DNA matches it firmly. Size values are once, few and many counts, or a class for expanded clones, and some rows have none.

J gene: TRBJ2-1; clone size: few; D gene: TRBD2; V gene: TRBV19; CDR3 DNA: TGTGCCAGTAGTAAGGGACTAGCGGACTACAATGAGCAGTTCTTC; CDR3 protein: CASSKGLADYNEQFF
J gene: TRBJ2-7; clone size: .; D gene: .; V gene: TRBV30; CDR3 DNA: TGTGCCTGGAACCGGGCCGCGTCATACGAGCAGTACTTC; CDR3 protein: CAWNRAASYEQYF
J gene: TRBJ2-2; clone size: .; D gene: .; V gene: TRBV4-1; CDR3 DNA: TGCGCCAGCAGCCAAGCCCCAGCAGGGATAGTCACCGGGGAGCTGTTTTTT; CDR3 protein: CASSQAPAGIVTGELFF
J gene: TRBJ2-7; clone size: .; D gene: TRBD2; V gene: TRBV27; CDR3 DNA: TGTGCCAGCAGTTTAAAACTAGCGCCCTACGAGCAGTACTTC; CDR3 protein: CASSLKLAPYEQYF
J gene: TRBJ1-2; clone size: few; D gene: TRBD1; V gene: TRBV28; CDR3 DNA: TGTGCCAGCAGCCGGACCGGGACAGGGGATAAGGGCTACACCTTC; CDR3 protein: CASSRTGTGDKGYTF
J gene: TRBJ2-7; clone size: .; D gene: .; V gene: TRBV6-2/TRBV6-3; CDR3 DNA: TGTGCCAGCAGTTACTCGGGACTCTCCTACGAGCAGTACTTC; CDR3 protein: CASSYSGLSYEQYF
J gene: TRBJ1-1; clone size: .; D gene: .; V gene: TRBV7-9; CDR3 DNA: TGTGCCAGCAGCCCAGGGACCCCAGAGGGCACTGAAGCTTTCTTT; CDR3 protein: CASSPGTPEGTEAFF
J gene: TRBJ1-1; clone size: .; D gene: .; V gene: TRBV5-1; CDR3 DNA: TGCGCCAGCAGCTTGAATGGAATCCCTGAAGCTTTCTTT; CDR3 protein: CASSLNGIPEAFF
J gene: TRBJ1-1; clone size: few; D gene: .; V gene: TRBV5-1; CDR3 DNA: TGCGCCAGTCGAGAGGACCTGATCGGAACTGAAGCTTTCTTT; CDR3 protein: CASREDLIGTEAFF
J gene: TRBJ2-3; clone size: .; D gene: .; V gene: TRBV7-8; CDR3 DNA: TGTGCCAGCAGCCGTACTGGGCTCACAACAGATACGCAGTATTTT; CDR3 protein: CASSRTGLTTDTQYF
J gene: TRBJ2-3; clone size: few; D gene: .; V gene: TRBV20-1; CDR3 DNA: TGCAGTGCTGAGCCCAGGGGCTGGTATACAGATACGCAGTATTTT; CDR3 protein: CSAEPRGWYTDTQYF
J gene: TRBJ2-3; clone size: few; D gene: .; V gene: TRBV14; CDR3 DNA: TGTGCCAGCAGCCAAGACCCTTCGGATACGCAGTATTTT; CDR3 protein: CASSQDPSDTQYF
J gene: TRBJ2-3; clone size: few; D gene: .; V gene: TRBV12-5; CDR3 DNA: TGTGCTAGTGGTTTACTAAGCACAGATACGCAGTATTTT; CDR3 protein: CASGLLSTDTQYF
J gene: TRBJ2-7; clone size: .; D gene: TRBD2; V gene: TRBV5-4; CDR3 DNA: TGTGCCAGCAGCTTGGCCTTGTCTAGCGGGAGCTACGAGCAGTACTTC; CDR3 protein: CASSLALSSGSYEQYF
J gene: TRBJ1-4; clone size: few; D gene: .; V gene: TRBV7-2; CDR3 DNA: TGTGCCAGCAGCACGCCAGGACAGCTTAATGAAAAACTGTTTTTT; CDR3 protein: CASSTPGQLNEKLFF
J gene: TRBJ1-2; clone size: .; D gene: .; V gene: TRBV12-5; CDR3 DNA: TGTGCTAGTGATCACGGGGGCCGCTTGTTTGGCGGCTACACCTTC; CDR3 protein: CASDHGGRLFGGYTF
J gene: TRBJ2-7; clone size: .; D gene: .; V gene: TRBV5-1; CDR3 DNA: TGCGCCAGCAGCCTCCTCGGAGGTATTTCCCTCTACGAGCAGTACTTC; CDR3 protein: CASSLLGGISLYEQYF
J gene: TRBJ2-3; clone size: .; D gene: .; V gene: TRBV5-4; CDR3 DNA: TGTGCCAGCAGCGCCCCCACTAGCCCTAACACAGATACGCAGTATTTT; CDR3 protein: CASSAPTSPNTDTQYF
J gene: TRBJ1-1; clone size: few; D gene: TRBD1; V gene: TRBV6-1; CDR3 DNA: TGTGCCAGCAGTGACTGGGACAGGGACACTGAAGCTTTCTTT; CDR3 protein: CASSDWDRDTEAFF
J gene: TRBJ2-1; clone size: .; D gene: TRBD1; V gene: TRBV6-2/TRBV6-3; CDR3 DNA: TGTGCCAGCAGTTACGGACAGGTGAACAATGAGCAGTTCTTC; CDR3 protein: CASSYGQVNNEQFF
J gene: TRBJ2-2; clone size: few; D gene: .; V gene: TRBV7-2; CDR3 DNA: TGTGCCAGCAGCTTAGGGAGGGTCGGGGAGCTGTTTTTT; CDR3 protein: CASSLGRVGELFF
J gene: TRBJ1-5; clone size: few; D gene: .; V gene: TRBV7-8; CDR3 DNA: TGTGCCAGCAGCTTAGCCGTAGGGTCTCAGCCCCAGCATTTT; CDR3 protein: CASSLAVGSQPQHF
J gene: TRBJ1-1; clone size: .; D gene: .; V gene: TRBV20-1; CDR3 DNA: TGCAGTGCTAGAGACTTGGACAGAATGAACACTGAAGCTTTCTTT; CDR3 protein: CSARDLDRMNTEAFF
J gene: TRBJ1-5; clone size: few; D gene: .; V gene: TRBV6-6; CDR3 DNA: TGTGCCAGCAGACTCCCCCCCGGGGGGTCCCAGCATTTT; CDR3 protein: CASRLPPGGSQHF
J gene: TRBJ2-5; clone size: .; D gene: TRBD2; V gene: TRBV29-1; CDR3 DNA: TGCAGCGTACTAGCGGGACTTGGAGAGACCCAGTACTTC; CDR3 protein: CSVLAGLGETQYF
J gene: TRBJ2-3; clone size: .; D gene: TRBD2; V gene: TRBV5-1; CDR3 DNA: TGCGCCAGCAGCTTGGCGGTAGCGGGAGCGGCAGATACGCAGTATTTT; CDR3 protein: CASSLAVAGAADTQYF
J gene: TRBJ2-5; clone size: few; D gene: TRBD2; V gene: TRBV7-9; CDR3 DNA: TGTGCCAGCAGCTCCCGGGGGGACGCGACCCAGTACTTC; CDR3 protein: CASSSRGDATQYF
J gene: TRBJ2-7; clone size: many; D gene: TRBD2; V gene: TRBV7-9; CDR3 DNA: TGTGCCAGCAGCCCCCGCGCCCGGCTAGCGGGATCAGCTTCCTACGAGCAGTACTTC; CDR3 protein: CASSPRARLAGSASYEQYF
J gene: TRBJ2-2; clone size: few; D gene: .; V gene: TRBV21-1; CDR3 DNA: TGTGCCAGCAGCAACACAGCGAACACCGGGGAGCTGTTTTTT; CDR3 protein: CASSNTANTGELFF
J gene: TRBJ1-1; clone size: few; D gene: .; V gene: TRBV7-3; CDR3 DNA: TGTGCCAGCAGCTTAACGGGGGCCACTGAAGCTTTCTTT; CDR3 protein: CASSLTGATEAFF
J gene: TRBJ1-2; clone size: few; D gene: .; V gene: TRBV7-9; CDR3 DNA: TGTGCCAGCAGCTTTCGAAGGGGCGACTATGGCTACACCTTC; CDR3 protein: CASSFRRGDYGYTF
J gene: TRBJ2-7; clone size: many; D gene: .; V gene: TRBV12-3/TRBV12-4; CDR3 DNA: TGTGCCAGCAGGTCTCTAGCAATCTCCTACGAGCAGTACTTC; CDR3 protein: CASRSLAISYEQYF
J gene: TRBJ2-1; clone size: .; D gene: TRBD2; V gene: TRBV20-1; CDR3 DNA: TGCAGTGCCGTCGCTAGCGGGAGTATCGATGAGCAGTTCTTC; CDR3 protein: CSAVASGSIDEQFF
J gene: TRBJ2-3; clone size: few; D gene: .; V gene: TRBV12-3/TRBV12-4; CDR3 DNA: TGTGCCACCACGGGGAGGGGGCTTCCAGATACGCAGTATTTT; CDR3 protein: CATTGRGLPDTQYF
J gene: TRBJ2-3; clone size: few; D gene: .; V gene: TRBV21-1; CDR3 DNA: TGTGCCAGCAGCGTCAGGACAGATACGCAGTATTTT; CDR3 protein: CASSVRTDTQYF
J gene: TRBJ2-3; clone size: many; D gene: TRBD2; V gene: TRBV6-2/TRBV6-3; CDR3 DNA: TGTGCCAGCCCCTGCCAGGACGCACTAGCGGCATCCACAGATACGCAGTATTTT; CDR3 protein: CASPCQDALAASTDTQYF
J gene: TRBJ1-1; clone size: few; D gene: TRBD1; V gene: TRBV11-2; CDR3 DNA: TGTGCCAGCAGCGCCCTGGGACAGGCGCGTGAAGCTTTCTTT; CDR3 protein: CASSALGQAREAFF
J gene: TRBJ2-3; clone size: .; D gene: .; V gene: TRBV27; CDR3 DNA: TGTGCCAGCAGTCCATCGCCGGTGAGGGATACGCAGTATTTT; CDR3 protein: CASSPSPVRDTQYF
J gene: TRBJ2-3; clone size: many; D gene: .; V gene: TRBV18; CDR3 DNA: TGTGCCAGCTCCCCCGGCGGGGGCAACACAGATACGCAGTATTTT; CDR3 protein: CASSPGGGNTDTQYF
J gene: TRBJ2-1; clone size: few; D gene: TRBD1; V gene: TRBV10-3; CDR3 DNA: TGTGCCATCAGTGCGGGGACAGGGGTGTACAATGAGCAGTTCTTC; CDR3 protein: CAISAGTGVYNEQFF
J gene: TRBJ2-7; clone size: .; D gene: .; V gene: TRBV18; CDR3 DNA: TGTGCCAGCTCACCAGGCGGGGCGCACGAGCAGTACTTC; CDR3 protein: CASSPGGAHEQYF
J gene: TRBJ1-5; clone size: .; D gene: TRBD1; V gene: TRBV19; CDR3 DNA: TGTGCCAGTAGGGTCGCAGGGGGAAGCAATCAGCCCCAGCATTTT; CDR3 protein: CASRVAGGSNQPQHF
J gene: TRBJ2-3; clone size: once; D gene: .; V gene: TRBV20-1; CDR3 DNA: TGCAGTGCTAGAGCGATGGGGGCCACAGATACGCAGTATTTT; CDR3 protein: CSARAMGATDTQYF
J gene: TRBJ2-3; clone size: few; D gene: TRBD2; V gene: TRBV12-3/TRBV12-4; CDR3 DNA: TGTGCCAGCAATATAGCGGGAGGGGACACAGATACGCAGTATTTT; CDR3 protein: CASNIAGGDTDTQYF
J gene: TRBJ1-5; clone size: .; D gene: .; V gene: TRBV2; CDR3 DNA: TGTGCCAGCAGACAAGACCCAAGCAATCAGCCCCAGCATTTT; CDR3 protein: CASRQDPSNQPQHF
J gene: TRBJ2-1; clone size: few; D gene: TRBD2; V gene: TRBV12-3/TRBV12-4; CDR3 DNA: TGTGCCAGCAGTCCACGGACTAGCGGGAAGGCGCACAATGAGCAGTTCTTC; CDR3 protein: CASSPRTSGKAHNEQFF